This TCR beta chain was recorded in a study of CD4 T cells in relation to SARS-CoV-2 and coronaviruses. Trimming shortened V by 2 bases and J by 4 bases, and 6 bases separated the two germline ends. CDR1 and CDR2 from the germline V gene are MNHNS and SASEGT. This CDR3 is 12 amino acids long. TCRdb's table, derived via immunoSEQ multiplex PCR, lists solely in-frame clones and lacks some. The table has about 18,000 clones, about 72% seen once. A note on this clone: Its antigen remains unidentified.

The unexposed donors gave CD4+ T cells in about 2010-2018, prior to COVID-19. Isolation of CD4+ T cells took place after less than 11 days in culture. The chain joins TRBV6-1 to TRBJ2-7; the D is unclear. This TCR derives from a human donor in good health. The specimen was CD4+ T cells from PBMCs, cultured in vitro. CDR3 DNA sequence: TGTGCCAGCAGTGAAAGTGGGTACGAGCAGTACTTC. This codes for CASSESGYEQYF.